One sample yielded the 5 T cell receptor beta chains listed below, sequenced in a study of shared T cell receptors in the human thymus. Produced via immunoSEQ multiplex PCR; TCRdb's table is partial and in-frame only. The repertoire includes fewer than 700,000 clones, around 87% of them detected once, and over 0.008% sits in the top ten. The sample also formed part of further work on human thymus T cells.

The source material was thymocytes. The receptor source for this set is a boy in the first two years of life with a congenital heart defect.

The chain carries TRBV5-1 and TRBJ2-1, with TRBD2 identical over 13 bases. The germline gives CDR1 SGHRS, CDR2 YFSETQ. The CDR3 has 19 residues. The V and J ends lost 3 bases and 2 bases, in that order; junction bases with no gene match: 11. CDR3 bases: TGCGCCAGCAGCTCGGACCCGGGACTAGCGGGAAGAACCTACAATGAGCAGTTCTTC. The encoded protein is CASSSDPGLAGRTYNEQFF. The full variable domain, in which reference TRBV5-1 and TRBJ2-1 provide the parts outside the CDR3, is KAGVTQTPRYLIKTRGQQVTLSCSPISGHRSVSWYQQTPGQGLQFLFEYFSETQRNKGNFPGRFSGRQFSNSRSEMNVSTLELGDSALYLCASSSDPGLAGRTYNEQFFGPGTRLTVL.

The chain combines TRBV6-4 with TRBJ1-2, with 8 bases fitting TRBD1. CDR3 size: 16 residues. With V trimmed by 2 bases and J by 1 base, 6 bases remained unmatched. Germline lookup yields CDR1 MRHNA and CDR2 SNTAGT. CDR3 DNA: TGTGCCAGCAGTGACACCCGACAGGGGAGTAACTATGGCTACACCTTC. Translating gives CASSDTRQGSNYGYTF.

V is TRBV6-1 and J is TRBJ1-4; D is unresolved. The CDR3 runs 14 residues. Germline CDR1 MNHNS, CDR2 SASEGT. V lost 5 bases, J lost 0 bases, and 7 bases lay in between. CDR3 protein: CASSYIATNEKLFF. CDR3 DNA sequence: TGTGCCAGCAGTTATATTGCAACTAATGAAAAACTGTTTTTT.

The rearrangement joins TRBV9 to TRBJ2-4; 11 nucleotides line up with TRBD2. This CDR3 comprises 17 residues. Losses at the gene ends were 0 bases for V and 8 bases for J; bases not matched to a gene: 10. Looked up from germline, CDR1 is SGDLS and CDR2 is YYNGEE. CDR3 DNA: TGTGCCAGCAGCGTAGACGATAGCGGGAGGGCCGGGGACATTCAGTACTTC. Its protein product is CASSVDDSGRAGDIQYF.

V usage is TRBV11-3 and J usage is TRBJ2-1; D is ambiguous. Germline V gene sequence: CDR1 SGHNT, CDR2 YENEEA. Trimming removed 5 bases from V and 0 bases from J, with 14 bases in between. The CDR3 sequence is 16 residues long. The CDR3 DNA is TGTGCCAGCAGCCCCCCTGGGCAGAGCTCCTACAATGAGCAGTTCTTC. Amino acids: CASSPPGQSSYNEQFF.